The 25 T cell receptor beta chains below were found in one sample sequenced in a study of CD8+ T cells in alopecia areata. RNA, once extracted, was reverse transcribed into cDNA for use as the sequencing template. Method: immunoSEQ multiplex PCR; TCRdb's copy keeps in-frame clones and lacks some. The data show about 130,000 clones, approximately 58% seen once. Sequencing used CD4+ T cells sorted from blood, obtained at week 0. The receptors were sampled from a human donor with alopecia areata.

V usage is TRBV5-6 and J usage is TRBJ2-4; 7 bases match TRBD1. Trimming at V came to 2 bases and at J to 1 base, leaving 6 bases not matched to a gene. The CDR3 is 16 amino acids. CDR1 and CDR2 (germline): SGHDT, YYEEEE. The CDR3 loop is CASSFRGGAAKNIQYF. Here the CDR3 DNA reads TGTGCCAGCAGCTTTAGAGGGGGCGCGGCCAAAAACATTCAGTACTTC.

CDR3 nucleotides: TGCGCCAGTCGGACAGAGATGAACACTGAAGCTTTCTTT. Encoded protein: CASRTEMNTEAFF. The chain joins TRBV5-1 to TRBJ1-1, with TRBD1 as a possible D gene (6 bases). CDR3 length: 13 amino acids. Germline values: CDR1 SGHRS, CDR2 YFSETQ. V shed 8 bases and J shed 0 bases, with 11 bases lying between them.

The chain has TRBV6-1 and TRBJ2-5, with unresolved D. The CDR3 totals 14 residues. Germline CDR1 is MNHNS and CDR2 is SASEGT. Trimming took 7 bases from V and 1 from J, leaving 13 bases between them. The CDR3 region is CASTMHGTQETQYF. The DNA for the CDR3 is TGTGCCAGCACCATGCACGGAACCCAAGAGACCCAGTACTTC.

In nucleotides, the CDR3 is TGTGCCAGCAGCCAAGAGCCGTTACGACAGCAGTACTTC. Translated, it gives CASSQEPLRQQYF. V gene TRBV14 combines with J gene TRBJ2-7, with D unclear. V lost 0 bases and J lost 8, with 11 bases in between. The CDR3 consists of 13 residues. In germline, CDR1 is SGHDN, CDR2 FVKESK.

Ten or more counts support this clone. CDR3 region: CASSVSTGESEKLFF. For the CDR3, the DNA is TGTGCCAGCAGCGTATCGACAGGCGAATCAGAAAAACTGTTTTTT. V is TRBV9 and J is TRBJ1-4, with D tentatively TRBD1 (6 bases). Deletions cut 1 base from V and 8 bases from J, with 15 bases between. This CDR3 spans 15 amino acids. Germline V gene lookup returns CDR1 SGDLS and CDR2 YYNGEE.

This chain links TRBV5-1 with TRBJ1-3; a possible D gene is TRBD1 (5 bases). V was shortened by 0 bases and J by 0 bases, with 16 bases between the two germline ends. The CDR3 extends over 18 amino acids. Germline V gene data show CDR1 as SGHRS and CDR2 as YFSETQ. CDR3 amino acids: CASSLVPGQGDSGNTIYF. The CDR3 DNA follows: TGCGCCAGCAGCTTGGTGCCTGGTCAAGGGGACTCTGGAAACACCATATATTTT.

The V and J genes are TRBV4-2 and TRBJ1-3; 7 bases agree with TRBD1. The V segment lost 4 bases and the J segment 0 bases; nucleotides outside the gene matches: 6. Germline V gene lookup returns CDR1 LGHNA and CDR2 YNFKEQ. The CDR3 totals 16 residues. The CDR3 DNA follows: TGTGCCAGCAGCCCCCAGGGACAGCGCTCTGGAAACACCATATATTTT. Translating it yields CASSPQGQRSGNTIYF.

DNA for the CDR3: TGTGCCACCAGCCCGGGACAGGGAACGACCCAGTACTTC. Translating gives CATSPGQGTTQYF. The chain is built from TRBV15 and TRBJ2-5; 9 nucleotides match TRBD1. The junction had 5 bases not matched to a gene; V was cut back by 5 bases and J by 7 bases. CDR3 length: 13 amino acids. From germline, CDR1 is LNHNV and CDR2 YYDKDF (reference sequence).

For this clone: At the DNA level, this CDR3 is encoded by other sequences in the same sample as well. The chain couples TRBV7-9 to TRBJ1-1; D is unclear. V was shortened by 5 bases and J by 0 bases, with 4 bases between the two germline ends. The CDR3 has 12 residues. The germline gives CDR1 SEHNR, CDR2 FQNEAQ (reference sequence). CDR3 DNA sequence: TGTGCCAGCAGCCCGCTGAACACTGAAGCTTTCTTT. Its translation is CASSPLNTEAFF.

V and J are TRBV28 and TRBJ1-2; weak D call: TRBD1 (5 bases). V lost 3 bases and J lost 6, with 14 bases in between. The CDR3 contains 14 residues. The germline CDR1 and CDR2 sequences are MDHEN and SYDVKM. CDR3 DNA sequence: TGTGCCAGCAGTTTCGGTCAGGGCTTTAATGGCTACACCTTC. This encodes CASSFGQGFNGYTF.

The chain links TRBV6-5 to TRBJ2-7; maybe TRBD2 (6 bases). CDR1 and CDR2 (germline): MNHEY, SVGAGI. The CDR3 length is 14 residues. The V end was cut by 7 bases, the J end by 6 bases, with 19 bases between. CDR3 DNA: TGTGCCAGCACCAAACTCTCCGGGACTCCCGAGCAGTACTTC. Translating gives CASTKLSGTPEQYF.

This clone was recorded a few times. The chain combines TRBV4-2 with TRBJ2-3, with TRBD2 matching over 16 bases. The CDR3 is 16 residues long. Germline assignment: CDR1 LGHNA and CDR2 YNFKEQ. The V segment lost 5 bases and the J segment 5 bases; nucleotides outside the gene matches: 4. The CDR3 nucleotides are TGTGCCAGCAGCACGGGGACTAGCGGGGGGGAAGATACGCAGTATTTT. This sequence encodes CASSTGTSGGEDTQYF.

This chain joins TRBV18 and TRBJ2-1, with 9 nucleotides matching TRBD2. Germline trimming cut 1 base from V and 9 bases from J; bases unmatched to any gene: 1. Germline loops: CDR1 KGHSH, CDR2 LQKENI. This CDR3 region has 13 residues. In DNA, the CDR3 is TGTGCCAGCTCACCACAGCGGGGGGCTGAGCAGTTCTTC. Amino acids: CASSPQRGAEQFF. The variable domain in full, completed from reference TRBV18 and TRBJ2-1, reads NAGVMQNPRHLVRRRGQEARLRCSPMKGHSHVYWYRQLPEEGLKFMVYLQKENIIDESGMPKERFSAEFPKEGPSILRIQQVVRGDSAAYFCASSPQRGAEQFFGPGTRLTVL.

In this sample, this clone turned up a few times. The chain employs TRBV5-6 and TRBJ2-7; unclear D gene. Germline V lookup: CDR1 SGHDT, CDR2 YYEEEE. Trimming took off 0 bases at V and 3 bases at J, with 7 bases between the two ends. The CDR3 consists of 13 residues. The CDR3 DNA sequence: TGTGCCAGCAGCTTGGACAGAAGCTACGAGCAGTACTTC. Amino acid sequence: CASSLDRSYEQYF.

In its sample, this clone was seen once. The chain carries TRBV18 and TRBJ1-1; TRBD1 might be the D (5 bases). V lost 2 bases and J 1 base, leaving 8 bases between the germline ends. This CDR3 has 14 amino acids. Germline CDR1 and CDR2: KGHSH and LQKENI. This chain's CDR3 is CASSPERGNTEAFF. As DNA, the CDR3 is TGTGCCAGCTCACCAGAAAGGGGGAACACTGAAGCTTTCTTT.

This clone was counted a single time. The CDR3 DNA is TGTGCCAGCATATCCAACACCGGGGAGCTGTTTTTT. The encoded protein is CASISNTGELFF. This sequence joins TRBV28 and TRBJ2-2; D not certain. Per germline, CDR1 MDHEN and CDR2 SYDVKM. V was trimmed by 7 bases and J by 2 bases, leaving 5 bases between them. The CDR3 covers 12 residues.

The gene calls are TRBV7-9 and TRBJ1-1; no firm D call. CDR3 length equals 15 residues. Germline CDR1 SEHNR, CDR2 FQNEAQ (reference sequence). V was clipped by 2 bases and J by 0 bases, with 10 bases between them. CDR3 in amino acids: CASSLTGSLNTEAFF. CDR3 nucleotide sequence: TGTGCCAGCAGCTTAACCGGTTCTTTGAACACTGAAGCTTTCTTT.

The chain combines TRBV28 with TRBJ1-2; D is possibly TRBD1 (5 bases). V lost 6 bases to trimming and J lost 1 base, with 18 bases between them. The CDR3 totals 16 residues. Germline assignment: CDR1 MDHEN and CDR2 SYDVKM. As DNA, the CDR3 is TGTGCCAGCAGCGCTCAGGGCAGGGTGGGTAACTATGGCTACACCTTC. As protein: CASSAQGRVGNYGYTF.

This clone was observed at least ten times. The chain has TRBV19 and TRBJ2-7; 12 nucleotides align to TRBD2. With V trimmed by 4 bases and J by 2 bases, 6 bases remained unmatched. The germline V gene encodes CDR1 LNHDA and CDR2 SQIVND (reference sequence). The CDR3 consists of 16 residues. The CDR3 bases are TGTGCCAGTAGTAGCCGGACTAGCGGGGCTACCTACGAGCAGTACTTC. It codes for CASSSRTSGATYEQYF.

The genes are TRBV5-1 and TRBJ2-5; 12 bases fit TRBD1. Trimming at V came to 6 bases and at J to 6 bases, leaving 6 bases not matched to a gene. The CDR3 sequence is 14 residues long. Germline CDR1 SGHRS, CDR2 YFSETQ. CDR3 sequence reads: CASTPGTGGKTQYF. The CDR3 region has the DNA TGCGCCAGCACCCCGGGGACAGGGGGCAAGACCCAGTACTTC.

In regard to this clone: A junction end diverges from the germline sequence, so it may reflect a read error. Other DNA sequences in the sample encode the same CDR3. The chain joins TRBV10-3 to TRBJ2-3, with TRBD1 identical over 9 bases. CDR1 ENHRY and CDR2 SYGVKD come from the germline V gene. The CDR3 length is 18 residues. The CDR3 reads CAISLTPPGQGITDTQYF. CDR3 sequence (DNA): TGCGCCATCAGCCTTACACCCCCAGGACAGGGGATCACAGATACGCAGTATTTT.

In DNA, the CDR3 is TGTGCCAGCAGCTTAGCTTTTGACAGAAACTACGAGCAGTACTTC. Translated, it gives CASSLAFDRNYEQYF. The chain couples TRBV7-9 to TRBJ2-7, with D maybe TRBD1 (5 bases). The V end lost 0 bases, the J end lost 3 bases, and 12 bases lay between the germline ends. There are 15 residues in the CDR3. Germline V gene sequence: CDR1 SEHNR, CDR2 FQNEAQ (reference sequence).

The chain uses TRBV28 and TRBJ1-1; 8 bases map to TRBD1. The CDR3 has 15 residues. The V segment lost 2 bases and the J segment 5 bases; nucleotides outside the gene matches: 7. CDR1 and CDR2 (germline): MDHEN, SYDVKM. The CDR3 bases are TGTGCCAGCAGTTTAGGGTCAGGGGGCTGGACTGAAGCTTTCTTT. Its translation is CASSLGSGGWTEAFF. Complete variable domain (other parts from reference TRBV28 and TRBJ1-1): DVKVTQSSRYLVKRTGEKVFLECVQDMDHENMFWYRQDPGLGLRLIYFSYDVKMKEKGDIPEGYSVSREKKERFSLILESASTNQTSMYLCASSLGSGGWTEAFFGQGTRLTVV.

V and J are TRBV28 and TRBJ2-7; a weak D match, TRBD1 (6 bases). Germline V gene data show CDR1 as MDHEN and CDR2 as SYDVKM. V was pared by 3 bases and J by 0 bases, with 18 bases between. This CDR3 spans 17 amino acids. The CDR3 is CASSFPPSRTASYEQYF. The CDR3 nucleotides read TGTGCCAGCAGTTTTCCCCCCTCCCGGACAGCCTCCTACGAGCAGTACTTC.

This clone was observed a few times. This sequence joins TRBV7-6 and TRBJ1-1; D might be TRBD1 (6 bases). Germline CDR1 reads SGHVS; CDR2 reads FNYEAQ. The CDR3 loop spans 13 amino acids. Between the trimmed V and J ends, which lost 5 bases and 4 bases, there was a span of 11 bases. CDR3 nucleotide sequence: TGTGCCAGCAGCGTCAGGGGATTCACTGAAGCTTTCTTT. Protein: CASSVRGFTEAFF.